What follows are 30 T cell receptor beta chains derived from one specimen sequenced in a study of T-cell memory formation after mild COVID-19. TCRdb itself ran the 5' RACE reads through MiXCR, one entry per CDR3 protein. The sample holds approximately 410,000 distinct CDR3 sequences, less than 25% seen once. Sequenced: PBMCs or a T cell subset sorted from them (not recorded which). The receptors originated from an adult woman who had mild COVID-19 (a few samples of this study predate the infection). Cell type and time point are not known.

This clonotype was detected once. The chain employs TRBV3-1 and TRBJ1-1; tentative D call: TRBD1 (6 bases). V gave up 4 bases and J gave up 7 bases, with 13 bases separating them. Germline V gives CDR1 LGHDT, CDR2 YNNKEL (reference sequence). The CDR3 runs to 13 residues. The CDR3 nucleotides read TGTGCCAGCAGCCGGAACAGGGCGAATGAAGCTTTCTTT. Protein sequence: CASSRNRANEAFF.

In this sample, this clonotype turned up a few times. The CDR3 here is CASSLNSRNYGYTF. CDR3 sequence (DNA): TGTGCCAGCAGCTTGAATTCTCGGAACTATGGCTACACCTTC. The chain links TRBV5-6 to TRBJ1-2; no firm D call. V lost 1 base to trimming and J lost 2 bases, with 9 bases between them. Germline values: CDR1 SGHDT, CDR2 YYEEEE. CDR3 length: 14 amino acids.

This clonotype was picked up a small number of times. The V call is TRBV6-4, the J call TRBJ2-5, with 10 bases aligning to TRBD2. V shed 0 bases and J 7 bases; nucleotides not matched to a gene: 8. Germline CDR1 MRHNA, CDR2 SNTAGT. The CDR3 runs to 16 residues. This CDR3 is CASSDSELAGPVTQYF. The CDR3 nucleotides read TGTGCCAGCAGTGACTCAGAACTAGCGGGACCTGTGACCCAGTACTTC.

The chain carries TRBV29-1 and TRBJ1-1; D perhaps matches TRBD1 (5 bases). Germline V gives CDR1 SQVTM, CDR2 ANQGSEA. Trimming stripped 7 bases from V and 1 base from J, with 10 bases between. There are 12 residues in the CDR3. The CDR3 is CSAGMKNTEAFF. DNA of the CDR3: TGCAGCGCAGGGATGAAGAACACTGAAGCTTTCTTT.

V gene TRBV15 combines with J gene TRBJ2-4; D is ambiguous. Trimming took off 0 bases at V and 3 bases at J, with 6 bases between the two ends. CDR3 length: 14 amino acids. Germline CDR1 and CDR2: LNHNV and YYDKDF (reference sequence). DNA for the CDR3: TGTGCCACCAGCAGAGAAGCTTTCAAAAACATTCAGTACTTC. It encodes CATSREAFKNIQYF. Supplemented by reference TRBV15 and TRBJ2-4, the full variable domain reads DAMVIQNPRYQVTQFGKPVTLSCSQTLNHNVMYWYQQKSSQAPKLLFHYYDKDFNNEADTPDNFQSRRPNTSFCFLDIRSPGLGDTAMYLCATSREAFKNIQYFGAGTRLSVL.

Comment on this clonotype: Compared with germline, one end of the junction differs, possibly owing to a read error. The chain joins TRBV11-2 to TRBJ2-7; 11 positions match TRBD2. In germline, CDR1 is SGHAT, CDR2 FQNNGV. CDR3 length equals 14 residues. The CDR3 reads CASKQLAGVSPVNF. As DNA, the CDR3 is TGTGCCAGCAAGCAACTAGCGGGAGTCTCCCCTGTGAACTTC.

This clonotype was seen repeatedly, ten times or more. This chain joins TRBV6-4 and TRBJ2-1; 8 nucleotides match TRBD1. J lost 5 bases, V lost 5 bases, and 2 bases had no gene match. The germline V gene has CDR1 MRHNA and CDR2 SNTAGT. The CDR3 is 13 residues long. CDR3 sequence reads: CASSRDRHNEQFF. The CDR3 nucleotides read TGTGCCAGCAGTAGGGACAGGCACAATGAGCAGTTCTTC.

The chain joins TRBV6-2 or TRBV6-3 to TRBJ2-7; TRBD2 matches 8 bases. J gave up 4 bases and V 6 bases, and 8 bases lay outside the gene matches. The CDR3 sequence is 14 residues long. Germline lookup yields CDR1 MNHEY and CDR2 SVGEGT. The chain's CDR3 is CASRKRENLYEQYF. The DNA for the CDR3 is TGTGCCAGCAGGAAGCGGGAGAACCTTTACGAGCAGTACTTC.

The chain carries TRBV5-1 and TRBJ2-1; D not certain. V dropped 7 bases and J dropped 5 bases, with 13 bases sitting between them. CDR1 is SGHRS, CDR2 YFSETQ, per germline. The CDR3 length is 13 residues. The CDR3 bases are TGCGCCAGCGCCAAAAACAGAGACAATGAGCAGTTCTTC. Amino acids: CASAKNRDNEQFF.

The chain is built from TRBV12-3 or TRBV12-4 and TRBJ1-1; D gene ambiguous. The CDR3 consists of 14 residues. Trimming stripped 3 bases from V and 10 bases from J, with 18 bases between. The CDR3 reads CASSLAPPWGGAFF. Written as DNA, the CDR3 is TGTGCCAGCAGTTTGGCCCCCCCCTGGGGAGGAGCTTTCTTT.

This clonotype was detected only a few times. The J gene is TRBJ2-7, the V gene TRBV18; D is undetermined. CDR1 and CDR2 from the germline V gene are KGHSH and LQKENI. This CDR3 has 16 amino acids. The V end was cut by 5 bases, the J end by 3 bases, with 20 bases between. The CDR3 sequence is CASSSNSPIANYEQYF. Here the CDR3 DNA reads TGTGCCAGCTCATCCAATTCCCCCATTGCCAACTACGAGCAGTACTTC.

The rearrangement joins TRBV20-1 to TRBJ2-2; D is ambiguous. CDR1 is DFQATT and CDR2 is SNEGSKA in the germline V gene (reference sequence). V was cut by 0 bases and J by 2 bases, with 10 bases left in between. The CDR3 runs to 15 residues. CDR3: CSARDIARNTGELFF. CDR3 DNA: TGCAGTGCTAGAGATATAGCTCGAAACACCGGGGAGCTGTTTTTT.

The CDR3 bases are TGTGCCAGCAGCCCAAGGGACAGCCACTACGAGCAGTACTTC. Residues: CASSPRDSHYEQYF. The chain uses TRBV7-9 and TRBJ2-7; 7 bases agree with TRBD1. V trimming: 5 bases; J trimming: 3 bases; junction bases outside the gene matches: 7. CDR3 size: 14 residues. Germline V lookup: CDR1 SEHNR, CDR2 FQNEAQ (reference sequence).

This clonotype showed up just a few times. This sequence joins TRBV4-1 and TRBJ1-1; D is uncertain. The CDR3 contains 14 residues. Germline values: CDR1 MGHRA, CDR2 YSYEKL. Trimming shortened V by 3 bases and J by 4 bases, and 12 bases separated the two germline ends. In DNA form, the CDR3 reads TGCGCCAGCAGCCACCCGACGCGGAGCACTGAAGCTTTCTTT. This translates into CASSHPTRSTEAFF.

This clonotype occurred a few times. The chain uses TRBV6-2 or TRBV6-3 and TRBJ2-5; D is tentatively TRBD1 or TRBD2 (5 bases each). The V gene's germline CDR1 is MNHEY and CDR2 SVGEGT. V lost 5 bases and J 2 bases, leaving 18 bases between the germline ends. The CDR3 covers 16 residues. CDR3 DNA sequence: TGTGCCAGCAGTCCGGTGAGAGGGGCCCTACAAGAGACCCAGTACTTC. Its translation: CASSPVRGALQETQYF.

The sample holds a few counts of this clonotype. The CDR3 sequence: CASRGANQPQHF. The CDR3 DNA follows: TGTGCCAGTAGGGGTGCCAATCAGCCCCAGCATTTT. V is TRBV19 and J is TRBJ1-5; unclear D gene. Trimming took off 6 bases at V and 3 bases at J, with 6 bases between the two ends. The V gene's germline CDR1 is LNHDA and CDR2 SQIVND (reference sequence). The CDR3 is 12 amino acids.

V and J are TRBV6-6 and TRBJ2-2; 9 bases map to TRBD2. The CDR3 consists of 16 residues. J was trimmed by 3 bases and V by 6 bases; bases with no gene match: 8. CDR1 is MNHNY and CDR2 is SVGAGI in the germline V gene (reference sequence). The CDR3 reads CASRRPGLADTGELFF. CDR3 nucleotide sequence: TGTGCCAGCAGGCGTCCGGGACTAGCAGACACCGGGGAGCTGTTTTTT.

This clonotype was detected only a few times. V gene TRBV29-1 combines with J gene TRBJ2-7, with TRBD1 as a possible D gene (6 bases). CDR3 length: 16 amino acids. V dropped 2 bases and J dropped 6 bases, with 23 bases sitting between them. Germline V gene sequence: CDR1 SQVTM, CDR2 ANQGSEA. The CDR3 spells CSVERGAAGEHSEQYF. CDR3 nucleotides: TGCAGCGTTGAAAGAGGGGCGGCAGGGGAGCACTCCGAGCAGTACTTC.

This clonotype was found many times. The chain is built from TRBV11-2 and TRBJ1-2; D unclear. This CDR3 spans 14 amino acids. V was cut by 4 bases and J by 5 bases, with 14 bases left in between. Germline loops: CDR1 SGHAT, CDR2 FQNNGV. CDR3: CASSYNGFRYGYTF. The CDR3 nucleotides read TGTGCCAGCAGCTATAACGGCTTTCGATATGGCTACACCTTC. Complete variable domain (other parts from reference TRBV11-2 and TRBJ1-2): EAGVAQSPRYKIIEKRQSVAFWCNPISGHATLYWYQQILGQGPKLLIQFQNNGVVDDSQLPKDRFSAERLKGVDSTLKIQPAKLEDSAVYLCASSYNGFRYGYTFGSGTRLTVV.

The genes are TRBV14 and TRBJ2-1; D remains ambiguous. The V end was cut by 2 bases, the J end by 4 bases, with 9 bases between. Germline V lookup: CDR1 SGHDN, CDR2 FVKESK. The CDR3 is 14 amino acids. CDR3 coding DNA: TGTGCCAGCAGCCAATCGGCTCCGTACAATGAGCAGTTCTTC. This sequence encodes CASSQSAPYNEQFF. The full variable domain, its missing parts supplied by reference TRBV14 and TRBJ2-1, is EAGVTQFPSHSVIEKGQTVTLRCDPISGHDNLYWYRRVMGKEIKFLLHFVKESKQDESGMPNNRFLAERTGGTYSTLKVQPAELEDSGVYFCASSQSAPYNEQFFGPGTRLTVL.

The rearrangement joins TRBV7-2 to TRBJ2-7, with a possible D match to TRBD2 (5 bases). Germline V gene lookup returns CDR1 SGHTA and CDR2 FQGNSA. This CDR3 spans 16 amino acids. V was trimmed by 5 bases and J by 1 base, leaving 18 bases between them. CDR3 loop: CASSRSERLRSYEQYF. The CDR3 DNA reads TGTGCCAGCAGCCGAAGTGAGCGGTTGCGGTCCTACGAGCAGTACTTC.

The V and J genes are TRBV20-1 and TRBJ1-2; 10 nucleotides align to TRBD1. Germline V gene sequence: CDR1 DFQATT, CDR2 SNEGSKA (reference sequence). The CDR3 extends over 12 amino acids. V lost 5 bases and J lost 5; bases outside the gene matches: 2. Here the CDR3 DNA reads TGCAGTGCTCAGGACAGGGGGTATGGCTACACCTTC. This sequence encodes CSAQDRGYGYTF.

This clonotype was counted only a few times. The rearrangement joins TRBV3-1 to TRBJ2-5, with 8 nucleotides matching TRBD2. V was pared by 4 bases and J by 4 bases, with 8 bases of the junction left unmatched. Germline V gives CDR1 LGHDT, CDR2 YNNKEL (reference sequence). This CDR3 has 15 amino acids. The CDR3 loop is CASSRGTSVGETQYF. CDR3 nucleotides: TGTGCCAGCAGCCGCGGGACTAGTGTCGGAGAGACCCAGTACTTC.

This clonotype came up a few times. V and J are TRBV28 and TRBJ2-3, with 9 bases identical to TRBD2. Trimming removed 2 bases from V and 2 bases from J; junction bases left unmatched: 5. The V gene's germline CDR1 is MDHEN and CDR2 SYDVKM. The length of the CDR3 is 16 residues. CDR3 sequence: CASSLPIAGATDTQYF. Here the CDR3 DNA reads TGTGCCAGCAGTTTACCCATAGCGGGAGCCACAGATACGCAGTATTTT.

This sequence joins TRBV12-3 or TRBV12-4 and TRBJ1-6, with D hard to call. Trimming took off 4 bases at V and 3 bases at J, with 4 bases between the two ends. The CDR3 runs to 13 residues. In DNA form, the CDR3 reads TGTGCCAGCAGTTCAGACTATAATTCACCCCTCCACTTT. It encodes CASSSDYNSPLHF.

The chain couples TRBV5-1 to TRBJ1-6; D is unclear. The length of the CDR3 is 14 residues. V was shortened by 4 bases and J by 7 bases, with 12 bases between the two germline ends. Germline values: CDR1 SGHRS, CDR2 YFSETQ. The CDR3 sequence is CASSRGSSNSPLHF. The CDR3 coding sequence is TGCGCCAGCAGCCGCGGATCCAGCAATTCACCCCTCCACTTT.

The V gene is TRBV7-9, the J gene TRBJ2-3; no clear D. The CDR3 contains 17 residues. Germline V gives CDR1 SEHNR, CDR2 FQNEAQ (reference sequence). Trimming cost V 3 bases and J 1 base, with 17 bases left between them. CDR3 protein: CASSFNVGLRGTDTQYF. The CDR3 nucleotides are TGTGCCAGCAGCTTTAACGTGGGCCTCCGGGGCACAGATACGCAGTATTTT.

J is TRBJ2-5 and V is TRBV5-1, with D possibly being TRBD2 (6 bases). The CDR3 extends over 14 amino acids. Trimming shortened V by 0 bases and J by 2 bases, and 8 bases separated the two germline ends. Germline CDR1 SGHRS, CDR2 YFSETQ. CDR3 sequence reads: CASSLAGDQETQYF. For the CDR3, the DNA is TGCGCCAGCAGCTTGGCGGGGGATCAAGAGACCCAGTACTTC. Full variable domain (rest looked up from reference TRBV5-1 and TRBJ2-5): KAGVTQTPRYLIKTRGQQVTLSCSPISGHRSVSWYQQTPGQGLQFLFEYFSETQRNKGNFPGRFSGRQFSNSRSEMNVSTLELGDSALYLCASSLAGDQETQYFGPGTRLLVL.

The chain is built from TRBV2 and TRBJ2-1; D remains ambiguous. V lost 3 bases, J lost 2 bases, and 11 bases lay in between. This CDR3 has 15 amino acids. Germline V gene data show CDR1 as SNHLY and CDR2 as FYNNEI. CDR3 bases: TGTGCCAGCAGTGACGGCTCGCAAGCCTACAATGAGCAGTTCTTC. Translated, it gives CASSDGSQAYNEQFF.

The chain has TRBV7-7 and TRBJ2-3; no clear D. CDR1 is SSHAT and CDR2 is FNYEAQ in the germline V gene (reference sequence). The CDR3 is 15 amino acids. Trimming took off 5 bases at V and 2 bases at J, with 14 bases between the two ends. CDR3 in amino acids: CASSPGLGPTDTQYF. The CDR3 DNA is TGTGCCAGCAGCCCTGGTCTCGGACCCACAGATACGCAGTATTTT.